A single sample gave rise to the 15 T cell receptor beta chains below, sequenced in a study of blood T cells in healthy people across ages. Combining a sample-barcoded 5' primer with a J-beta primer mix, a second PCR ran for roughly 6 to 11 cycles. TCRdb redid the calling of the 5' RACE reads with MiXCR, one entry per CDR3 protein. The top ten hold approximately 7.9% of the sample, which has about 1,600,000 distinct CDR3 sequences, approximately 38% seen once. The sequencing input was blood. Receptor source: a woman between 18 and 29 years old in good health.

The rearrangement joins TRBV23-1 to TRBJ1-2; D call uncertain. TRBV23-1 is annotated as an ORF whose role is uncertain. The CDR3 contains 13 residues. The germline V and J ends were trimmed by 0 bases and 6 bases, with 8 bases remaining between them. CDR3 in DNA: TGCGCCAGCAGTCAATCGTGCTGGGATGGCTACACCTTC. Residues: CASSQSCWDGYTF.

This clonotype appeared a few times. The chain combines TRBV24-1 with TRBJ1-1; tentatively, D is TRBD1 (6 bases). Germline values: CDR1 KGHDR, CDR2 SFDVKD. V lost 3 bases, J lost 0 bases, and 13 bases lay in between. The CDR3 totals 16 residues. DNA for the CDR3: TGTGCCACCAGTGATCGATCAGGGGAGATGAACACTGAAGCTTTCTTT. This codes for CATSDRSGEMNTEAFF.

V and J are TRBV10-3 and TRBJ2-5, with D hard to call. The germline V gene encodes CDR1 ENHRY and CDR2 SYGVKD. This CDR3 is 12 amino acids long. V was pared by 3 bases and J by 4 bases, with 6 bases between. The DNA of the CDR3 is TGTGCCATCAGTGAACGTGCAGAGACCCAGTACTTC. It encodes CAISERAETQYF.

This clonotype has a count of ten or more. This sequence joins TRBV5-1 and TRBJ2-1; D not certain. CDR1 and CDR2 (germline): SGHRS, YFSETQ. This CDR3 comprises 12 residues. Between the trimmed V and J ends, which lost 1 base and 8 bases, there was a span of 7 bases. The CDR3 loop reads CASSLPAYEQFF. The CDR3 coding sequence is TGCGCCAGCAGCTTGCCCGCCTATGAGCAGTTCTTC. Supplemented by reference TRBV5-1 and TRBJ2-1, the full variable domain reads KAGVTQTPRYLIKTRGQQVTLSCSPISGHRSVSWYQQTPGQGLQFLFEYFSETQRNKGNFPGRFSGRQFSNSRSEMNVSTLELGDSALYLCASSLPAYEQFFGPGTRLTVL.

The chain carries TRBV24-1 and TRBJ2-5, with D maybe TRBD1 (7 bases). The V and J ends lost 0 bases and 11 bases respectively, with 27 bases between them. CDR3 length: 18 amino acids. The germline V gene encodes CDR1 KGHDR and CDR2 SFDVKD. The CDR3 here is CATSDLGQGVLGGSEQYF. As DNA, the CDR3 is TGTGCCACCAGTGATTTGGGCCAGGGGGTCCTCGGGGGAAGTGAGCAGTACTTC.

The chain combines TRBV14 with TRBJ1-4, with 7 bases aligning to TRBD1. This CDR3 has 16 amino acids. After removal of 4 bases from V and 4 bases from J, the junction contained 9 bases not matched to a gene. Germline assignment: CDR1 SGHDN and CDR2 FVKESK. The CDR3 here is CASSRWRGRDNEKLFF. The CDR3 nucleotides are TGTGCCAGCAGCCGATGGAGGGGGCGGGATAATGAAAAACTGTTTTTT.

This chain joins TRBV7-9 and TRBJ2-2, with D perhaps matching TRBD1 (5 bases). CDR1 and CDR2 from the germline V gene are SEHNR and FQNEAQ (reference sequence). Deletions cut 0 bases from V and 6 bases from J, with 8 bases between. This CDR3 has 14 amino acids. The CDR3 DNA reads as TGTGCCAGCAGCTTAGCATCAGGGTCCGGGGAGCTGTTTTTT. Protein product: CASSLASGSGELFF.

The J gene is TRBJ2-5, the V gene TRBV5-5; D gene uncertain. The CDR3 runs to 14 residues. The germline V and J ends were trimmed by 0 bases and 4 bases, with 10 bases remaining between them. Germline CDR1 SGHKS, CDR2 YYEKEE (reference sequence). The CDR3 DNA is TGTGCCAGCAGCTTGGGGGGTTCTCTAGAGACCCAGTACTTC. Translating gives CASSLGGSLETQYF.

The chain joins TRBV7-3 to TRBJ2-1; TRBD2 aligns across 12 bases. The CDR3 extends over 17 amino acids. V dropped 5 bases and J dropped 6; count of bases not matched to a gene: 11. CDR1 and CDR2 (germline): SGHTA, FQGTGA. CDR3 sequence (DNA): TGTGCCAGCAGCCCCGTGGCTAGCGGGGGGGCCGGCAATGAGCAGTTCTTC. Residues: CASSPVASGGAGNEQFF. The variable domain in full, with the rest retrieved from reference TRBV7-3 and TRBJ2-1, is GAGVSQTPSNKVTEKGKYVELRCDPISGHTALYWYRQSLGQGPEFLIYFQGTGAADDSGLPNDRFFAVRPEGSVSTLKIQRTERGDSAVYLCASSPVASGGAGNEQFFGPGTRLTVL.

This CDR3 is CSARAGTSGHEQYF. The CDR3 DNA reads as TGCAGTGCTAGGGCCGGGACTAGCGGCCACGAGCAGTACTTC. This chain links TRBV20-1 with TRBJ2-7; 11 nucleotides align to TRBD2. From germline, CDR1 is DFQATT and CDR2 SNEGSKA (reference sequence). Trimming removed 3 bases from V and 5 bases from J; junction bases left unmatched: 6. The CDR3 is 14 residues long.

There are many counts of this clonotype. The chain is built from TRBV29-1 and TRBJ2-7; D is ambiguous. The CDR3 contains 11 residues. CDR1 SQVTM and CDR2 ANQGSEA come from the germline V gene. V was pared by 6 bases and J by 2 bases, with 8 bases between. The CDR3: CSVTQTYEQYF. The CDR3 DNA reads TGCAGCGTGACGCAAACCTACGAGCAGTACTTC.

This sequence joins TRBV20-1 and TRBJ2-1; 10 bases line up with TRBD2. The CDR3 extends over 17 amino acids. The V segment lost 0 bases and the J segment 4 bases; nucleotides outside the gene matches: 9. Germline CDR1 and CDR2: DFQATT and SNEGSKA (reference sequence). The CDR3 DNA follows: TGCAGTGCTAGAGACCCCTTAGCGGGAGGAGGATACAATGAGCAGTTCTTC. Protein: CSARDPLAGGGYNEQFF.

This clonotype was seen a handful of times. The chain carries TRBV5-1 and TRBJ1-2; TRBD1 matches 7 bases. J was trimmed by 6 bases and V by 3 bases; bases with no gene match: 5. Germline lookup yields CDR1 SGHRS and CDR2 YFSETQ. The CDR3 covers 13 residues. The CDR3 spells CASSWGQQDGYTF. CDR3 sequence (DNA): TGCGCCAGCAGCTGGGGACAGCAGGATGGCTACACCTTC.

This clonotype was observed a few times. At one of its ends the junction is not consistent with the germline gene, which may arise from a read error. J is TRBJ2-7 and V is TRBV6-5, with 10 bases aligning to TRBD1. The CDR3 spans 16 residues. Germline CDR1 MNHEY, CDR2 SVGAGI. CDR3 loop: CASSYSRTGGSFEQYF. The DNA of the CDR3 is TGTGCCAGCAGTTACTCGAGGACAGGGGGGTCCTTCGAGCAGTACTTC.

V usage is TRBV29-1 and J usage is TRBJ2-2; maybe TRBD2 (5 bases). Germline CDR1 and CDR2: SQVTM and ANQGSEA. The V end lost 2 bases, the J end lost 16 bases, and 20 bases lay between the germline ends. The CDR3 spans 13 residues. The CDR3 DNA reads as TGCAGCGTTGAAAGCTCGGGCACCGGGGAGTCGTTTTTT. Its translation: CSVESSGTGESFF.